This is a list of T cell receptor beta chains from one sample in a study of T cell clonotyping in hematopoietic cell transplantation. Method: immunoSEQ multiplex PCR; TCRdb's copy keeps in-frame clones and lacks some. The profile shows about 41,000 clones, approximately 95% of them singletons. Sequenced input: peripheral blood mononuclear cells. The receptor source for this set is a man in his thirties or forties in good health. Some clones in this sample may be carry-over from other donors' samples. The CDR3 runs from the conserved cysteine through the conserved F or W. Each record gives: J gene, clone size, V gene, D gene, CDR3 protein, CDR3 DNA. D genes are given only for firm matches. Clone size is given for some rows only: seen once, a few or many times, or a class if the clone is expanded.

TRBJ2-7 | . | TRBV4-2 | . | CASSQERGQKILDF | TGTGCCAGCAGCCAAGAGCGGGGACAGAAGATACTAGACTTC
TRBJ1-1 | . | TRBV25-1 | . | CASSDFGGLGAEAFF | TGTGCCAGCAGTGATTTCGGTGGACTAGGCGCTGAAGCTTTCTTT
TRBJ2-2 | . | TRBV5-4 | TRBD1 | CASSFGTGAGELFF | TGTGCCAGCAGCTTCGGGACAGGGGCCGGGGAGCTGTTTTTT
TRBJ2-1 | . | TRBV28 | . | CASSFVSYNEQFF | TGTGCCAGCAGTTTTGTCTCGTACAATGAGCAGTTCTTC
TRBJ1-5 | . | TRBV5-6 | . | CASSLRGSNQPQHF | TGTGCCAGCAGCTTAAGGGGAAGCAATCAGCCCCAGCATTTT
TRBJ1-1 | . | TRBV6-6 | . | CASSPVGGAGTEAFF | TGTGCCAGCAGCCCGGTGGGGGGGGCTGGTACTGAAGCTTTCTTT
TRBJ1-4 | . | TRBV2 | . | CAMRPRQSYEKLFF | TGTGCCATGCGTCCGAGACAGTCCTATGAAAAACTGTTTTTT
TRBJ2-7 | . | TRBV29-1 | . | CSVAGEAYEQYF | TGCAGCGTAGCGGGTGAAGCCTACGAGCAGTACTTC
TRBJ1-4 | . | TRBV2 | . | CASQPGTVNEKLFF | TGTGCCAGCCAACCGGGGACGGTCAATGAAAAACTGTTTTTT
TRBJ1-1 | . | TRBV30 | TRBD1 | CAWIPEGANVEAFF | TGTGCCTGGATCCCCGAGGGGGCTAACGTTGAAGCTTTCTTT
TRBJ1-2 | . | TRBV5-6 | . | CASSLVGYGYTF | TGTGCCAGCAGCTTGGTGGGGTATGGCTACACCTTC
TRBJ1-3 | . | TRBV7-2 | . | CASSLVQGSGNTIYF | TGTGCCAGCAGCTTAGTTCAAGGCTCTGGAAACACCATATATTTT
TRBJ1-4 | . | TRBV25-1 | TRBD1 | CASSDTQGGLNLKLFF | TGTGCCAGCAGTGATACCCAGGGGGGATTAAATTTAAAACTGTTTTTT
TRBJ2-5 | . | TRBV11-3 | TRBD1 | CASSFLRDRGRETQYF | TGTGCCAGCAGCTTCTTACGGGACAGGGGGCGAGAGACCCAGTACTTC
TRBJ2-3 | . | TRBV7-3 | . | CASSSSTDTQYF | TGTGCCAGCAGCTCTAGCACAGATACGCAGTATTTT
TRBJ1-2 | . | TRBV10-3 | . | CAISDRGGGYTF | TGTGCCATCAGTGACCGGGGGGGCGGCTACACCTTC
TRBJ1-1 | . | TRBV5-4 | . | CASSLAGGNTEAFF | TGTGCCAGCAGCTTGGCCGGGGGGAACACTGAAGCTTTCTTT
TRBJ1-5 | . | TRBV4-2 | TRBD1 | CASSQGTGVLPQHF | TGTGCCAGCAGCCAAGGGACAGGGGTTCTGCCCCAGCATTTT
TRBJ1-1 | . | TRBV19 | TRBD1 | CASSKLAGQTLMNTEAFF | TGTGCCAGTAGTAAACTCGCGGGACAGACCCTTATGAACACTGAAGCTTTCTTT
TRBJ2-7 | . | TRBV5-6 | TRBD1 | CASSIEGAPGTPGQYF | TGTGCCAGCAGCATAGAGGGGGCTCCCGGAACCCCCGGGCAGTACTTC
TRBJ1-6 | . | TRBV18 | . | CASSPRPGADSPLHF | TGTGCCAGCTCACCACGGCCGGGGGCTGATTCACCCCTCCACTTT
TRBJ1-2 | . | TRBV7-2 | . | CARTGRGNYGYTF | TGTGCCAGGACAGGAAGGGGAAACTATGGCTACACCTTC
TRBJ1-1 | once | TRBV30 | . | CAWSVPGTTEAFF | TGTGCCTGGAGTGTACCAGGGACAACTGAAGCTTTCTTT
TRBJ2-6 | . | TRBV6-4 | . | CASRQDGSGANVLTF | TGTGCCAGCAGACAGGACGGCTCTGGGGCCAACGTCCTGACTTTC
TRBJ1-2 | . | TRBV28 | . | CASSLRKDGNYGYTF | TGTGCCAGCAGTCTTAGGAAAGACGGCAACTATGGCTACACCTTC
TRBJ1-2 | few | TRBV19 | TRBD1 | CASSPDRDYGYTF | TGTGCCAGTAGTCCGGACAGGGACTATGGCTACACCTTC
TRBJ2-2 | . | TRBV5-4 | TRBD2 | CASSFSLAGGTGELFF | TGTGCCAGCAGCTTTAGCCTAGCGGGAGGAACCGGGGAGCTGTTTTTT
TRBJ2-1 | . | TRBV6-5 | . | CASSYQGGTYNEQFF | TGTGCCAGCAGTTATCAGGGCGGCACCTACAATGAGCAGTTCTTC
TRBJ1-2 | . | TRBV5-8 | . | CASTLGAAGQIYGYTF | TGTGCCAGCACCTTGGGGGCAGCCGGTCAAATCTATGGCTACACCTTC
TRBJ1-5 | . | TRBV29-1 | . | CSVRKGNRDQPQHF | TGCAGCGTTAGAAAAGGGAATAGGGATCAGCCCCAGCATTTT
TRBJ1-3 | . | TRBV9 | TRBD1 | CASSVMPDRAYGNTIYF | TGTGCCAGCAGCGTTATGCCGGACAGGGCTTACGGAAACACCATATATTTT
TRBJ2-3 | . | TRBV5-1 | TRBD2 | CASSPTSGMGTQYF | TGCGCCAGCTCTCCTACTAGCGGGATGGGTACGCAGTATTTT
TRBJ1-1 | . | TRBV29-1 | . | CSVREGGTEAFF | TGCAGCGTTCGGGAGGGAGGCACTGAAGCTTTCTTT
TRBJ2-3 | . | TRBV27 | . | CASSLNSPDTQYF | TGTGCCAGCAGTTTAAACAGTCCAGATACGCAGTATTTT
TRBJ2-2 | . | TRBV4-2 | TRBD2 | CASSQDPSSGRAGELFF | TGTGCCAGCAGCCAAGATCCCTCTAGCGGGAGGGCCGGGGAGCTGTTTTTT
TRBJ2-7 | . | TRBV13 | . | CAPRSRDTQKSYEQYF | TGTGCCCCCAGGTCCCGGGACACACAAAAATCCTACGAGCAGTACTTC
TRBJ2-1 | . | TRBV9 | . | CASSVAGGNEQFF | TGTGCCAGCAGCGTAGCTGGGGGCAATGAGCAGTTCTTC
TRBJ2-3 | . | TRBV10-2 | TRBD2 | CASRGVATSGRSTDTQYF | TGCGCCAGCAGGGGGGTCGCGACTAGCGGGAGATCTACAGATACGCAGTATTTT
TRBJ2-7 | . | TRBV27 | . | CASSLEGAAYEQYF | TGTGCCAGCAGTTTGGAGGGGGCCGCCTACGAGCAGTACTTC
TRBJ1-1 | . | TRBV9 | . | CASSPDPGLREAFF | TGTGCCAGCAGCCCCGACCCGGGACTCCGTGAAGCTTTCTTT
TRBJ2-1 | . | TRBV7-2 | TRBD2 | CASSRIAGGSPSYNEQFF | TGTGCCAGCAGCCGAATAGCGGGAGGATCCCCTTCCTACAATGAGCAGTTCTTC
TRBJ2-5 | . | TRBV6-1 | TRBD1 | CASSGTGGQETQYF | TGTGCCAGCAGTGGGACAGGGGGCCAAGAGACCCAGTACTTC
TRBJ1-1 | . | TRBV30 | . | CAWSLSRDMVFF | TGTGCCTGGAGTCTTTCACGGGACATGGTTTTCTTT
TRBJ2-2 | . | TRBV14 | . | CASSPTAGSTGELFF | TGTGCCAGCAGCCCTACGGCCGGGAGCACCGGGGAGCTGTTTTTT
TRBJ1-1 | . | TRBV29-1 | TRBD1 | CSGGGDRNTEAFF | TGCAGCGGTGGGGGGGACAGGAACACTGAAGCTTTCTTT
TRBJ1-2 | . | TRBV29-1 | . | CSVDSSGYTF | TGCAGCGTCGACAGTTCTGGCTACACCTTC
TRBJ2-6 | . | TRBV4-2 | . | CASSQDSPFLNPGAGANVLTF | TGTGCCAGCAGCCAAGATAGCCCATTCCTGAACCCAGGGGCTGGGGCCAACGTCCTGACTTTC
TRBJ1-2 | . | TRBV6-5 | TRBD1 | CASRTGTAYGYTF | TGTGCCAGCAGAACCGGGACAGCCTATGGCTACACCTTC
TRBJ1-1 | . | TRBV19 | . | CASSISRSEAFF | TGTGCCAGTAGTATAAGCAGGTCTGAAGCTTTCTTT
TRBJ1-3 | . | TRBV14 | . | CASSQEFAGKAGNTIYF | TGTGCCAGCAGCCAAGAATTTGCAGGGAAGGCTGGAAACACCATATATTTT
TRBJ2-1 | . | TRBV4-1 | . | CASSQEGGDEQFF | TGCGCCAGCAGCCAAGAAGGAGGGGATGAGCAGTTCTTC
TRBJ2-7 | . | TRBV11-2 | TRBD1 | CASSSGTGYEQYF | TGTGCCAGCAGTTCCGGGACAGGGTACGAGCAGTACTTC
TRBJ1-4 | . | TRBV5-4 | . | CASSPQGAANEKLFF | TGTGCCAGCAGCCCTCAGGGAGCAGCTAATGAAAAACTGTTTTTT
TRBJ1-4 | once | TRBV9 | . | CASSVAVDEKLFF | TGTGCCAGCAGCGTAGCTGTGGATGAAAAACTGTTTTTT
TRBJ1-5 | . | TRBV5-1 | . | CASSLVGDGNQPQHF | TGCGCCAGCAGCTTGGTCGGAGACGGCAATCAGCCCCAGCATTTT
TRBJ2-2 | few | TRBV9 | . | CASSLGLQLNTGELFF | TGTGCCAGCAGCCTGGGGTTGCAGCTGAACACCGGGGAGCTGTTTTTT
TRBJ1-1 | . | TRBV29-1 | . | CSAKEGNTEAFF | TGCAGCGCCAAAGAGGGGAACACTGAAGCTTTCTTT
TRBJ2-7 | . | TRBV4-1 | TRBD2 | CASSRQTSGESYEQYF | TGCGCCAGCAGCCGCCAGACTAGCGGGGAATCCTACGAGCAGTACTTC
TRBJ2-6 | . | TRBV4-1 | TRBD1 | CASSYWGQGRSGANVLTF | TGCGCCAGCAGCTACTGGGGACAGGGAAGGTCTGGGGCCAACGTCCTGACTTTC